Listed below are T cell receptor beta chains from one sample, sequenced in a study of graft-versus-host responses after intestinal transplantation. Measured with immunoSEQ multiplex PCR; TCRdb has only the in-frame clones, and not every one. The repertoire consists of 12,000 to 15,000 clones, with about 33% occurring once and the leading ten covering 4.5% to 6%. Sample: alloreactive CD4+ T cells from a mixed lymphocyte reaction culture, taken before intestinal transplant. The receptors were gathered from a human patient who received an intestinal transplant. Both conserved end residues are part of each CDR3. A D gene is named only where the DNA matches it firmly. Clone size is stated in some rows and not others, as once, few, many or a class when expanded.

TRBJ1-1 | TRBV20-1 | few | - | CSLLADTEAFF | TGCAGTCTCCTGGCAGACACTGAAGCTTTCTTT
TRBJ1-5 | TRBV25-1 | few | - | CASTLRGGAKRRNQPQHF | TGTGCCAGCACCTTAAGGGGGGGGGCTAAGCGGCGGAATCAGCCCCAGCATTTT
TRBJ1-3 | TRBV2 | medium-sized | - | CASSRDRGGNTIYF | TGTGCCAGCAGCCGGGACCGGGGGGGAAACACCATATATTTT
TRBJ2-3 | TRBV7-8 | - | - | CASSPLRADTQYF | TGTGCCAGCAGCCCCCTTCGCGCAGATACGCAGTATTTT
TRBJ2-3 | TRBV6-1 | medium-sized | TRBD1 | CASSDRGQARTWDTQYF | TGTGCCAGCAGTGATCGGGGACAGGCTCGTACGTGGGATACGCAGTATTTT
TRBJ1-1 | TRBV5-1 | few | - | CASSLASSVRLNTEAFF | TGCGCCAGCAGCTTGGCCAGTTCGGTTAGGTTGAACACTGAAGCTTTCTTT
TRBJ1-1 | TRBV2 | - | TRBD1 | CASSSQGAGNTEAFF | TGTGCCAGCAGTTCCCAGGGGGCGGGGAACACTGAAGCTTTCTTT
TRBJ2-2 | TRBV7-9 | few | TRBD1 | CASSLGQGRTGELFF | TGTGCCAGCAGCCTGGGACAGGGTAGGACCGGGGAGCTGTTTTTT
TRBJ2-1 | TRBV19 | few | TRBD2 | CASRRLAGNEQFF | TGTGCCAGTAGGCGACTAGCGGGTAATGAGCAGTTCTTC
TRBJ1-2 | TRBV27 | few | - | CASSPRAGSYGYTF | TGTGCCAGCAGTCCACGGGCAGGGAGCTATGGCTACACCTTC
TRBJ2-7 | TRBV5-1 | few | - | CASSLWGEQYF | TGCGCCAGCAGCTTGTGGGGCGAGCAGTACTTC